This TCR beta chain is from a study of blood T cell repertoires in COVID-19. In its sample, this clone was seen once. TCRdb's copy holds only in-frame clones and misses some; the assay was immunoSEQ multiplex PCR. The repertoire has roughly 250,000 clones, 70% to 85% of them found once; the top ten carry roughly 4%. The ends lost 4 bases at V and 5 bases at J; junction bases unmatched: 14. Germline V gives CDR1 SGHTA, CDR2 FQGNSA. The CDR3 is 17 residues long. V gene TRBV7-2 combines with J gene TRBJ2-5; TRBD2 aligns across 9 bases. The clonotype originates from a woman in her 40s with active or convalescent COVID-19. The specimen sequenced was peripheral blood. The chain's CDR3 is CASSSFGGGAFIETQYF. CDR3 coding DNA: TGTGCCAGCAGCTCTTTCGGCGGGGGGGCCTTTATCGAGACCCAGTACTTC.